These 22 T cell receptor beta chains originate from one sample sequenced in a study of cytomegalovirus exposure and HLA in healthy donors. The data were produced by immunoSEQ multiplex PCR, yet TCRdb's version contains in-frame clones alone and is incomplete. In the table there are 200,000 to 250,000 clones, less than 90% of which are singletons. Source material: PBMCs. The receptors here all came from a man aged 18 to 30 in good health and CMV-seropositive.

This sequence joins TRBV6-5 and TRBJ1-1, with 7 bases aligning to TRBD1. The CDR3 is 12 residues long. V shed 6 bases, J shed 9 bases, and the junction held 7 bases outside the gene matches. CDR1 MNHEY and CDR2 SVGAGI come from the germline V gene. The CDR3 DNA reads as TGTGCCAGCAGCCCCGGGACAGAGAAAGCTTTCTTT. Protein sequence: CASSPGTEKAFF.

The gene calls are TRBV15 and TRBJ1-4; 8 bases are shared with TRBD1. V was clipped by 3 bases and J by 0 bases; unmatched bases: 6. CDR3 length: 17 residues. The V gene's germline CDR1 is LNHNV and CDR2 YYDKDF (reference sequence). The CDR3 is CATSRRDRQATNEKLFF. CDR3 coding DNA: TGTGCCACCAGCAGGCGGGACAGGCAAGCAACTAATGAAAAACTGTTTTTT.

The rearrangement links TRBV25-1 to TRBJ1-1; 7 nucleotides match TRBD1. V lost 5 bases to trimming and J lost 1 base; unmatched junction nucleotides: 7. The CDR3 has 15 residues. Germline assignment: CDR1 MGHDK and CDR2 SYGVNS. The CDR3 region has the DNA TGTGCCAGCAGTTTACAGGGGCTCGGGAACACTGAAGCTTTCTTT. It is translated as CASSLQGLGNTEAFF.

This chain links TRBV27 with TRBJ2-1; 13 bases map to TRBD2. The CDR3 spans 14 residues. CDR1 is MNHEY, CDR2 SMNVEV, per germline (reference sequence). J gave up 8 bases and V 4 bases, and 2 bases lay outside the gene matches. The CDR3 nucleotides read TGTGCCAGCAGTTGGACTAGCGGGAGCCATGAGCAGTTCTTC. Translated, it gives CASSWTSGSHEQFF.

The chain joins TRBV19 to TRBJ2-3, with TRBD1 identical over 8 bases. J gave up 0 bases and V 1 base, and 3 bases lay outside the gene matches. This CDR3 has 16 residues. Looked up from germline, CDR1 is LNHDA and CDR2 is SQIVND (reference sequence). The CDR3 loop reads CASSIGQGKSTDTQYF. The CDR3 DNA sequence: TGTGCCAGTAGTATAGGACAGGGGAAAAGCACAGATACGCAGTATTTT.

The count of this clone is one. The chain has TRBV28 and TRBJ1-5; D call uncertain. The CDR3 spans 12 residues. Trimming cost V 8 bases and J 6 bases, with 11 bases left between them. From germline, CDR1 is MDHEN and CDR2 SYDVKM. The CDR3 loop is CASAAVAQPQHF. Written as DNA, the CDR3 is TGTGCCAGCGCCGCGGTTGCTCAGCCCCAGCATTTT.

V usage is TRBV5-1 and J usage is TRBJ2-7; 9 nucleotides line up with TRBD2. This CDR3 has 13 amino acids. The V gene's germline CDR1 is SGHRS and CDR2 YFSETQ. Trimming took 4 bases from V and 5 from J; bases not matched to a gene: 4. Written as DNA, the CDR3 is TGCGCCAGCAGCCCGGGACTAGCCCACGAGCAGTACTTC. It is translated as CASSPGLAHEQYF.

V and J are TRBV5-1 and TRBJ2-3; D is possibly TRBD1 (6 bases). The germline V gene encodes CDR1 SGHRS and CDR2 YFSETQ. The CDR3 is 15 amino acids. V dropped 1 base and J dropped 5 bases, with 14 bases sitting between them. As DNA, the CDR3 is TGCGCCAGCAGCTTGAACGAACAGGGTCTAGATACGCAGTATTTT. Encoded protein: CASSLNEQGLDTQYF.

The gene calls are TRBV9 and TRBJ1-1, with D unclear. With 7 bases removed from V and 3 bases from J, the gap between germline ends came to 13 bases. This CDR3 spans 13 amino acids. Per the germline V gene, CDR1 is SGDLS and CDR2 is YYNGEE. This CDR3 reads CASRPIRYTEAFF. In nucleotides, the CDR3 is TGTGCCAGCCGCCCTATACGCTACACTGAAGCTTTCTTT.

The chain recombines TRBV5-1 with TRBJ1-5; D may be TRBD1 (5 bases). V lost 4 bases and J 1 base, leaving 12 bases between the germline ends. CDR1 SGHRS and CDR2 YFSETQ come from the germline V gene. The CDR3 length is 15 residues. The CDR3 loop reads CASSVGEGSNQPQHF. The DNA of the CDR3 is TGCGCCAGCAGCGTCGGGGAGGGGAGCAATCAGCCCCAGCATTTT.

This clone was recorded once. The chain combines TRBV6-1 with TRBJ2-2, with D perhaps TRBD1 (6 bases). V lost 4 bases to trimming and J lost 5 bases, with 14 bases between them. The CDR3 runs 15 residues. Germline-derived CDR1 and CDR2 are MNHNS and SASEGT. The CDR3 loop is CASSGYRVVTGELFF. Here the CDR3 DNA reads TGTGCCAGCAGTGGCTACAGGGTTGTTACCGGGGAGCTGTTTTTT.

The V and J genes are TRBV10-3 and TRBJ1-2, with D unresolved. CDR1 and CDR2 from the germline V gene are ENHRY and SYGVKD. CDR3 length: 13 residues. V shed 3 bases and J shed 7 bases, with 12 bases lying between them. CDR3 in DNA: TGTGCCATCAGTGACACACGGAGACGTGGCTACACCTTC. Translating it yields CAISDTRRRGYTF.

The V gene is TRBV30, the J gene TRBJ2-2; no clear D. The CDR3 sequence is 14 residues long. Looked up from germline, CDR1 is GTSNPN and CDR2 is SVGIG (reference sequence). V was trimmed by 4 bases and J by 4 bases, leaving 13 bases between them. CDR3 amino acids: CAWTPAPGTGELFF. The CDR3 bases are TGTGCCTGGACCCCCGCGCCCGGCACCGGGGAGCTGTTTTTT.

The chain has TRBV11-3 and TRBJ2-1; 13 nucleotides match TRBD2. Trimming removed 1 base from V and 6 bases from J; junction bases left unmatched: 0. Germline-derived CDR1 and CDR2 are SGHNT and YENEEA. This CDR3 is 15 amino acids long. The CDR3, as DNA: TGTGCCAGCAGCTTAGGGACTAGCGGGGGCAATGAGCAGTTCTTC. This translates into CASSLGTSGGNEQFF.

Notes on this clone: Its ends do not fully match the called genes, so a read error is possible. The chain has TRBV4-1 and TRBJ2-3; perhaps D is TRBD1 or TRBD2 (5 bases each). The length of the CDR3 is 13 residues. Looked up from germline, CDR1 is MGHRA and CDR2 is YSYEKL. The CDR3 here is CASSQPTGPRPNF. For the CDR3, the DNA is TGCGCCAGCAGCCAACCCACGGGACCACGACCGAATTTT.

The chain recombines TRBV5-1 with TRBJ1-2; no reliable D call. With 0 bases removed from V and 7 bases from J, the gap between germline ends came to 10 bases. The CDR3 is 13 residues long. Per the germline V gene, CDR1 is SGHRS and CDR2 is YFSETQ. The CDR3 spells CASSLDRLIGYTF. The CDR3 DNA is TGCGCCAGCAGCTTGGACAGATTGATTGGCTACACCTTC.

This clone appeared a single time. This chain joins TRBV27 and TRBJ1-1, with 8 bases identical to TRBD1. Germline CDR1 reads MNHEY; CDR2 reads SMNVEV (reference sequence). V dropped 1 base and J dropped 1; count of bases not matched to a gene: 2. The CDR3 extends over 15 amino acids. The CDR3 sequence is CASSLFGTGNTEAFF. CDR3 nucleotides: TGTGCCAGCAGTTTATTCGGGACAGGGAACACTGAAGCTTTCTTT.

This chain uses TRBV9 with TRBJ2-3; 9 bases fit TRBD2. The CDR3 has 14 amino acids. The J segment lost 6 bases and the V segment lost 1 base, leaving 3 bases of the junction unmatched. Germline lookup yields CDR1 SGDLS and CDR2 YYNGEE. The CDR3 DNA follows: TGTGCCAGCAGCGTATCTAGCGGGAAGGATACGCAGTATTTT. Protein product: CASSVSSGKDTQYF.

The CDR3 region is CAWSATAGNTIYF. Here the CDR3 DNA reads TGTGCCTGGAGTGCAACTGCTGGAAACACCATATATTTT. This sequence joins TRBV30 and TRBJ1-3, with D hard to call. V dropped 1 base and J dropped 2 bases, with 6 bases sitting between them. There are 13 residues in the CDR3. The germline CDR1 and CDR2 sequences are GTSNPN and SVGIG (reference sequence).

This clone was seen a few times. V is TRBV7-6 and J is TRBJ2-1, with TRBD2 matching over 14 bases. CDR1 and CDR2 (germline): SGHVS, FNYEAQ. V lost 3 bases and J lost 15; bases outside the gene matches: 10. This CDR3 region has 15 residues. This CDR3 is CASSFSGLAGVVRFF. In DNA form, the CDR3 reads TGTGCCAGCAGCTTTTCGGGACTAGCGGGAGTAGTGCGGTTCTTC.

J is TRBJ1-2 and V is TRBV19; TRBD1 matches at 7 bases. V shed 5 bases, J shed 1 base, and the junction held 7 bases outside the gene matches. Germline lookup yields CDR1 LNHDA and CDR2 SQIVND (reference sequence). The length of the CDR3 is 15 residues. Here the CDR3 DNA reads TGTGCCAGTAGTCTCGGACAGGTGATTAACTATGGCTACACCTTC. Protein sequence: CASSLGQVINYGYTF.

The chain is built from TRBV4-2 and TRBJ1-3; D not certain. Germline CDR1 is LGHNA and CDR2 is YNFKEQ. Trimming stripped 0 bases from V and 0 bases from J, with 15 bases between. This CDR3 has 18 amino acids. The DNA for the CDR3 is TGTGCCAGCAGCCAAGAGGCGAGGCCCCTAATCTCTGGAAACACCATATATTTT. Translation gives CASSQEARPLISGNTIYF.